The next 5 T cell receptor beta chains were all read from a single sample in a study of cytomegalovirus exposure and HLA in healthy donors. The PCR ran on 60 Vbeta and 13 Jbeta primers. Sequenced by immunoSEQ multiplex PCR; TCRdb stores in-frame clones only, minus some. The table has 150,000 to 200,000 clones, 80% to 90% seen once. The sequenced sample was PBMCs. Source of these receptors: a woman aged 18-29 years in good health and CMV-seropositive.

This sequence joins TRBV20-1 and TRBJ1-2; 8 nucleotides align to TRBD1. The CDR3 spans 11 residues. Looked up from germline, CDR1 is DFQATT and CDR2 is SNEGSKA (reference sequence). V shed 7 bases, J shed 7 bases, and the junction held 5 bases outside the gene matches. The CDR3 region has the DNA TGCAGTGTCTCAGGGGGCGCTGGCTACACCTTC. This codes for CSVSGGAGYTF.

The chain couples TRBV6-5 to TRBJ2-1; 7 bases align to TRBD2. Germline trimming cut 6 bases from V and 0 bases from J; bases unmatched to any gene: 2. The CDR3 is 14 amino acids. Germline V gene sequence: CDR1 MNHEY, CDR2 SVGAGI. CDR3 sequence (DNA): TGTGCCAGCAGCTCTAGCGGCTCCTACAATGAGCAGTTCTTC. Translation: CASSSSGSYNEQFF.

This chain links TRBV5-1 with TRBJ2-7; 7 nucleotides line up with TRBD1. Per the germline V gene, CDR1 is SGHRS and CDR2 is YFSETQ. Trimming at V came to 7 bases and at J to 3 bases, leaving 13 bases not matched to a gene. The CDR3 consists of 15 residues. The CDR3 here is CASRPASRQGYEQYF. The DNA of the CDR3 is TGCGCCAGCCGTCCTGCCTCCCGACAGGGCTACGAGCAGTACTTC.

The chain employs TRBV7-3 and TRBJ2-7, with TRBD1 as a possible D gene (6 bases). CDR1 is SGHTA, CDR2 FQGTGA, per germline. The CDR3 is 16 residues long. The V end lost 5 bases, the J end lost 5 bases, and 22 bases lay between the germline ends. CDR3: CASSPGPTGFGNEQYF. The CDR3 coding sequence is TGTGCCAGCAGCCCAGGGCCAACAGGGTTCGGGAACGAGCAGTACTTC.

The V gene is TRBV7-2, the J gene TRBJ1-2; 9 nucleotides line up with TRBD1. Germline CDR1 and CDR2: SGHTA and FQGNSA. Trimming took 4 bases from V and 1 from J; bases not matched to a gene: 1. The length of the CDR3 is 14 residues. In DNA, the CDR3 is TGTGCCAGCAGCTCGGACAGGGGTAACTATGGCTACACCTTC. This gives the protein CASSSDRGNYGYTF.